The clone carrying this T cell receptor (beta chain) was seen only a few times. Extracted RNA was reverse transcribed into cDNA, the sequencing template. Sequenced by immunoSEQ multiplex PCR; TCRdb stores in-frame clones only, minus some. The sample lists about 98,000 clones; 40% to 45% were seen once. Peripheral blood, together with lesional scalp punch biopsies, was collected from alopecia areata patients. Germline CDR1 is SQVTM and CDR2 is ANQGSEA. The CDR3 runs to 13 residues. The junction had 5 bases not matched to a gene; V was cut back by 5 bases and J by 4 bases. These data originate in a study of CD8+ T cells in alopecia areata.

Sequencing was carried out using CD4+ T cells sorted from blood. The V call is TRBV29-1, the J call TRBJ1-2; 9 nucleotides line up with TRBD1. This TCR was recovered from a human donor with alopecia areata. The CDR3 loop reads CSVTKDRGYGYTF. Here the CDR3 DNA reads TGCAGCGTTACTAAGGACAGGGGCTATGGCTACACCTTC. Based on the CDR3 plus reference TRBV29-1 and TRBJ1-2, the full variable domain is SAVISQKPSRDICQRGTSLTIQCQVDSQVTMMFWYRQQPGQSLTLIATANQGSEATYESGFVIDKFPISRPNLTFSTLTVSNMSPEDSSIYLCSVTKDRGYGYTFGSGTRLTVV.